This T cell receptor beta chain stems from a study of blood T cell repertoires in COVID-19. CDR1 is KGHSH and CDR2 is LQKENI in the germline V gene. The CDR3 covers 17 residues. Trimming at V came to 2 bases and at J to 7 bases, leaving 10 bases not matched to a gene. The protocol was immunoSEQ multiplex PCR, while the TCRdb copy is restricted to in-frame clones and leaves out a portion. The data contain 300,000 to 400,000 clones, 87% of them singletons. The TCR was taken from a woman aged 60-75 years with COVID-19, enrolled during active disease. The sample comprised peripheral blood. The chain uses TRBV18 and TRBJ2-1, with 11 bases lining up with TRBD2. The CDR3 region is CASSPKYSGGARNEQFF. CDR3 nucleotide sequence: TGTGCCAGCTCACCAAAATATAGCGGGGGGGCGAGGAATGAGCAGTTCTTC.